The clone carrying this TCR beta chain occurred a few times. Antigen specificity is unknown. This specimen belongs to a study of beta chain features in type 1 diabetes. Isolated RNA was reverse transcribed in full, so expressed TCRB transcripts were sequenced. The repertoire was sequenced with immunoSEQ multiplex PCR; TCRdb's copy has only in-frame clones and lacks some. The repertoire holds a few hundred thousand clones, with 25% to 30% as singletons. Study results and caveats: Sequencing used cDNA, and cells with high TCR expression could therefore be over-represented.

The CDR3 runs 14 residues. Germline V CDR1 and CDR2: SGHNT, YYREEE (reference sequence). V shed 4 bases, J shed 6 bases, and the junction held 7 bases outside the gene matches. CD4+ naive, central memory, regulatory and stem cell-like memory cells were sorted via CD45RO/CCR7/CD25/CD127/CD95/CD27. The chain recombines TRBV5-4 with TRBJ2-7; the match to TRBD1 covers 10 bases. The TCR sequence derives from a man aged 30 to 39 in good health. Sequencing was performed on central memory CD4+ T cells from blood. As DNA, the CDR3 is TGTGCCAGCAGCCCGGGACAGGGGCAGGGCGAGCAGTACTTC. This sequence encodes CASSPGQGQGEQYF.